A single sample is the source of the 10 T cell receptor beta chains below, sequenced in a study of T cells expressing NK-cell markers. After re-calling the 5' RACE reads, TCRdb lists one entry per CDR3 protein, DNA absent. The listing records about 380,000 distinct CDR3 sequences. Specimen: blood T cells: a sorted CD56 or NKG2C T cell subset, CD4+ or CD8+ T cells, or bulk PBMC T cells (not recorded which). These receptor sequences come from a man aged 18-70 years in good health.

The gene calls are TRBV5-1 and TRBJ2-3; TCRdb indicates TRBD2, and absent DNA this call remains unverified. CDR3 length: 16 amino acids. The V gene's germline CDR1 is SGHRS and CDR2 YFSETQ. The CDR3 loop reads CASSRTSGGAVDTQYF. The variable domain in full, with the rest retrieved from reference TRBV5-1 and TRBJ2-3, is KAGVTQTPRYLIKTRGQQVTLSCSPISGHRSVSWYQQTPGQGLQFLFEYFSETQRNKGNFPGRFSGRQFSNSRSEMNVSTLELGDSALYLCASSRTSGGAVDTQYFGPGTRLTVL.

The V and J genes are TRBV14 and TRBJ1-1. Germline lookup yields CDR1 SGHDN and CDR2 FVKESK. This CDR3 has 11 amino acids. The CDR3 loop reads CASSQGGWAFF.

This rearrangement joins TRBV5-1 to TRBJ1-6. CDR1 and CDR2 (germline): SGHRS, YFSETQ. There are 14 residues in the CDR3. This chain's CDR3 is CASSLVAEYSPLHF.

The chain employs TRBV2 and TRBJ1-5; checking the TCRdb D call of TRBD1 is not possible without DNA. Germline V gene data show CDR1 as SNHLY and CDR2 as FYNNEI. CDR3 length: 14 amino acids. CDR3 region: CASSRDGWGQPQHF.

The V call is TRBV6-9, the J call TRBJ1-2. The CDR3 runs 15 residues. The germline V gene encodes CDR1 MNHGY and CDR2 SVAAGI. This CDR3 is CASSHSRDTGGGYTF.

The CDR3 loop is CASSLGQGITEAFF. The V and J genes are TRBV7-9 and TRBJ1-1; the TRBD1 assignment by TCRdb is unverifiable without DNA. The CDR3 has 14 amino acids. CDR1 is SEHNR, CDR2 FQNEAQ, per germline (reference sequence). The full variable domain, its missing parts supplied by reference TRBV7-9 and TRBJ1-1, is DTGVSQNPRHKITKRGQNVTFRCDPISEHNRLYWYRQTLGQGPEFLTYFQNEAQLEKSRLLSDRFSAERPKGSFSTLEIQRTEQGDSAMYLCASSLGQGITEAFFGQGTRLTVV.

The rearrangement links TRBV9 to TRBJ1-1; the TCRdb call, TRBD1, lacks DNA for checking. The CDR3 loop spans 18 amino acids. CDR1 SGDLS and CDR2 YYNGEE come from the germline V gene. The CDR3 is CASSAFWGQGASSTEAFF.

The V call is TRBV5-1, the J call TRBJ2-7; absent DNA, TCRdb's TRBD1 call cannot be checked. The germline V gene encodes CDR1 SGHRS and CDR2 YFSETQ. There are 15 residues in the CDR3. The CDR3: CASSRGPGTRGEQYF.

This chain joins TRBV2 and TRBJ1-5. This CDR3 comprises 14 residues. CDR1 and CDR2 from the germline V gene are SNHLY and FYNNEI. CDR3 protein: CASTKGEENQPQHF. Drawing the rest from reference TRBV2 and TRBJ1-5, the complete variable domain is EPEVTQTPSHQVTQMGQEVILRCVPISNHLYFYWYRQILGQKVEFLVSFYNNEISEKSEIFDDQFSVERPDGSNFTLKIRSTKLEDSAMYFCASTKGEENQPQHFGDGTRLSIL.

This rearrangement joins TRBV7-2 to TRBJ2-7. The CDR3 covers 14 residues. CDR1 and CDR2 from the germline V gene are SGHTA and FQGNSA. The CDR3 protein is CASSITLWSYEQYF.